This TCR beta chain is from a study of blood T cell repertoires in COVID-19. Study information: The analysed material was cDNA or gDNA that came from T cells, B-cell-depleted T cells, or PBMCs.

The authors' processing: Amplification with reference gene primers provided the estimates of nucleated cell counts. The data were produced by immunoSEQ multiplex PCR, yet TCRdb's version contains in-frame clones alone and is incomplete. For V, J and clone size, that table is used; D and trimming come from the DNA. The profile shows under 200,000 clones, 88% of them singletons. V lost 4 bases and J 4 bases, leaving 18 bases between the germline ends. This CDR3 is 17 amino acids long. Germline V gene lookup returns CDR1 KGHDR and CDR2 SFDVKD. V gene TRBV24-1 combines with J gene TRBJ1-4; possible D gene TRBD1, 5 bases. Sequenced material: peripheral blood. This TCR was sampled from a man aged 70 or older with active or convalescent COVID-19. The CDR3 reads CATSDRRPDSRNEKLFF. In nucleotides, the CDR3 is TGTGCCACCAGTGACCGACGACCCGACAGTCGTAATGAAAAACTGTTTTTT.